This passage covers 31 T cell receptor beta chains from one sample sequenced in a study of a mutant IDH1 vaccine in newly diagnosed glioma. Described time point: baseline, week 1 (first vaccination visit). Indicated treatment: pre-vaccination baseline after standard-of-care therapy. Data came from immunoSEQ multiplex PCR; TCRdb stores just in-frame clones and leaves some out. The sample lists about 88,000 clones; roughly 87% were seen once. The input for sequencing was PBMCs, taken from a glioma patient treated with radiotherapy, temozolomide or both. The receptors were sampled from a man between 35 and 55 years old with glioma. Some clones in this sample may be carry-over from other donors' samples.

This chain joins TRBV19 and TRBJ2-1; possible D gene TRBD2, 5 bases. In germline, CDR1 is LNHDA, CDR2 SQIVND (reference sequence). Trimming shortened V by 5 bases and J by 4 bases, and 9 bases separated the two germline ends. The CDR3 spans 13 residues. Here the CDR3 reads CASSPGLYNEQFF. The CDR3 DNA reads TGTGCCAGTAGTCCTGGACTGTACAATGAGCAGTTCTTC.

The rearrangement links TRBV21-1 to TRBJ1-4. TRBV21-1 is recorded as a pseudogene. The CDR3 extends over 14 amino acids. The CDR3 sequence: CASSKGILSGKLFF. As DNA, the CDR3 is TGTGCCAGCAGCAAAGGAATCTTATCGGGAAAACTGTTTTTT.

This clone came up a few times. The chain recombines TRBV18 with TRBJ2-7; D may correspond to TRBD1 or TRBD2 (5 bases each). CDR3 size: 13 residues. The germline V gene encodes CDR1 KGHSH and CDR2 LQKENI. V was trimmed by 6 bases and J by 2 bases, leaving 11 bases between them. For the CDR3, the DNA is TGTGCCAGCTCCGGGTGGGGACCCTACGAGCAGTACTTC. It encodes CASSGWGPYEQYF.

This clone has only one observation. The CDR3 spells CASSTGRGMEQYF. Here the CDR3 DNA reads TGTGCCAGCTCCACGGGCAGGGGAATGGAGCAGTACTTC. V is TRBV18 and J is TRBJ2-7; D may be TRBD1 (6 bases). Germline loops: CDR1 KGHSH, CDR2 LQKENI. This CDR3 region has 13 residues. Trimming removed 6 bases at V and 7 bases at J, with 16 bases between.

The chain carries TRBV5-4 and TRBJ2-1; a possible D gene is TRBD2 (6 bases). Trimming pared 0 bases from V and 6 bases from J, leaving 13 bases between. The CDR3 is 15 residues long. From germline, CDR1 is SGHNT and CDR2 YYREEE (reference sequence). CDR3 nucleotide sequence: TGTGCCAGCAGCTTGGAGGTCGGGGGTCGCAATGAGCAGTTCTTC. Protein product: CASSLEVGGRNEQFF.

The chain is built from TRBV2 and TRBJ1-1; 7 nucleotides line up with TRBD1. Per germline, CDR1 SNHLY and CDR2 FYNNEI. CDR3 length: 14 amino acids. The junction had 5 bases not matched to a gene; V was cut back by 7 bases and J by 0 bases. This chain's CDR3 is CASNTQGVNTEAFF. The CDR3 bases are TGTGCCAGCAACACGCAGGGGGTGAACACTGAAGCTTTCTTT.

The chain is built from TRBV5-1 and TRBJ1-4, with a tentative D call TRBD1 (6 bases). The CDR3 sequence is 14 residues long. Germline CDR1 is SGHRS and CDR2 is YFSETQ. V dropped 0 bases and J dropped 7 bases, with 10 bases sitting between them. The DNA for the CDR3 is TGCGCCAGCAGCTTGGTGGGGGCGGGTGAAAAACTGTTTTTT. Amino acid sequence: CASSLVGAGEKLFF.

The V gene is TRBV29-1, the J gene TRBJ1-2; D is unclear. The V gene's germline CDR1 is SQVTM and CDR2 ANQGSEA. V shed 4 bases and J shed 5 bases, with 8 bases lying between them. The CDR3 length is 11 residues. CDR3 DNA sequence: TGCAGCGTTGTGAGTAGATATGGCTACACCTTC. Protein: CSVVSRYGYTF.

V and J are TRBV29-1 and TRBJ1-5; 7 nucleotides line up with TRBD1. With 7 bases clipped from V and 5 bases from J, the junction kept 11 bases outside the gene matches. The germline V gene has CDR1 SQVTM and CDR2 ANQGSEA. CDR3 length equals 14 residues. The chain's CDR3 is CSAAGGDKDQPQHF. CDR3 nucleotides: TGCAGCGCGGCAGGGGGGGATAAGGATCAGCCCCAGCATTTT.

The chain links TRBV27 to TRBJ1-3; D is perhaps TRBD1 (5 bases). Deletions cut 3 bases from V and 2 bases from J, with 8 bases between. CDR3 length: 14 residues. In germline, CDR1 is MNHEY, CDR2 SMNVEV (reference sequence). The CDR3 is CASSFLGAGNTIYF. The CDR3 nucleotides are TGTGCCAGCAGTTTTCTAGGGGCTGGAAACACCATATATTTT.

A single count supports this clone. The rearrangement links TRBV18 to TRBJ2-3; tentative D call: TRBD1 (6 bases). The length of the CDR3 is 18 residues. Trimming removed 1 base from V and 0 bases from J, with 17 bases in between. Per the germline V gene, CDR1 is KGHSH and CDR2 is LQKENI. The CDR3 loop reads CASSPRETGYSSTDTQYF. The CDR3 coding sequence is TGTGCCAGCTCACCACGGGAGACAGGTTATTCTAGCACAGATACGCAGTATTTT.

The chain combines TRBV19 with TRBJ1-3; weak D call: TRBD1 (5 bases). This CDR3 is 16 amino acids long. Trimming shortened V by 7 bases and J by 1 base, and 17 bases separated the two germline ends. In germline, CDR1 is LNHDA, CDR2 SQIVND (reference sequence). The CDR3 region is CASNQNLGLSGNTIYF. In nucleotides, the CDR3 is TGTGCCAGTAATCAAAATCTGGGACTTTCTGGAAACACCATATATTTT.

V is TRBV2 and J is TRBJ2-7; D possibly corresponds to TRBD2 (5 bases). Germline loops: CDR1 SNHLY, CDR2 FYNNEI. V lost 3 bases and J 3 bases, leaving 15 bases between the germline ends. The CDR3 has 15 amino acids. The CDR3 reads CASSDGVYAGYEQYF. The CDR3 DNA reads as TGTGCCAGCAGTGATGGGGTTTATGCGGGCTACGAGCAGTACTTC.

The rearrangement links TRBV4-1 to TRBJ1-1; D not certain. V lost 4 bases, J lost 1 base, and 13 bases lay in between. There are 15 residues in the CDR3. The V gene's germline CDR1 is MGHRA and CDR2 YSYEKL. The CDR3 sequence: CASSPRWPQNTEAFF. DNA for the CDR3: TGCGCCAGCAGCCCCAGGTGGCCTCAGAACACTGAAGCTTTCTTT.

This clone was detected only a few times. The V gene is TRBV2, the J gene TRBJ1-4; D ambiguous. Germline V gene data show CDR1 as SNHLY and CDR2 as FYNNEI. The CDR3 consists of 14 residues. V was pared by 4 bases and J by 4 bases, with 10 bases between. The CDR3 sequence: CASSVEVYNEKLFF. CDR3 DNA sequence: TGTGCCAGCAGTGTGGAAGTCTATAATGAAAAACTGTTTTTT.

The J gene is TRBJ1-5, the V gene TRBV19; D perhaps matches TRBD1 (6 bases). Germline V CDR1 and CDR2: LNHDA, SQIVND (reference sequence). CDR3 length: 14 residues. Trimming shortened V by 1 base and J by 7 bases, and 11 bases separated the two germline ends. The CDR3 sequence is CASSIAGAGQPQHF. As DNA, the CDR3 is TGTGCCAGTAGTATAGCGGGGGCGGGCCAGCCCCAGCATTTT.

The V gene is TRBV6-6, the J gene TRBJ1-4; D unresolved. The V and J ends lost 6 bases and 7 bases respectively, with 21 bases between them. Germline-derived CDR1 and CDR2 are MNHNY and SVGAGI (reference sequence). This CDR3 has 16 amino acids. CDR3 loop: CASSPPVSVEVEKLFF. The CDR3 DNA sequence: TGTGCCAGCAGCCCCCCGGTTTCGGTGGAGGTTGAAAAACTGTTTTTT.

The chain joins TRBV15 to TRBJ1-1, with 8 bases that match TRBD1. Looked up from germline, CDR1 is LNHNV and CDR2 is YYDKDF (reference sequence). The CDR3 has 14 residues. Trimming took 7 bases from V and 4 from J; bases not matched to a gene: 8. CDR3 coding DNA: TGTGCCACCACTCCGGACAGGGTTGCCACTGAAGCTTTCTTT. Translating gives CATTPDRVATEAFF.

Comment on this clone: Other DNA sequences in the same sample also yield this CDR3. This chain links TRBV6-5 with TRBJ1-1, with D uncertain. Germline CDR1 reads MNHEY; CDR2 reads SVGAGI. The CDR3 sequence is 12 residues long. The ends were cut back, 8 bases at V and 4 bases at J, with 11 bases in the middle. The CDR3 sequence: CASSSTGTEAFF. CDR3 coding DNA: TGTGCCAGCTCTTCGACGGGCACTGAAGCTTTCTTT.

V gene TRBV18 combines with J gene TRBJ1-3, with D uncertain. The V end lost 3 bases, the J end lost 4 bases, and 10 bases lay between the germline ends. CDR3 length equals 14 residues. Germline lookup yields CDR1 KGHSH and CDR2 LQKENI. CDR3 sequence: CASSPGLTGNTIYF. The CDR3 region has the DNA TGTGCCAGCTCACCCGGTCTTACCGGAAACACCATATATTTT.

In its sample, this clone was seen a few times. The J gene is TRBJ1-2, the V gene TRBV5-4; 8 nucleotides match TRBD1. Trimming removed 5 bases from V and 0 bases from J; junction bases left unmatched: 9. Germline values: CDR1 SGHNT, CDR2 YYREEE (reference sequence). This CDR3 has 16 amino acids. CDR3 coding DNA: TGTGCCAGCAGACTGCTAGGACAGGGCTCTAACTATGGCTACACCTTC. Residues: CASRLLGQGSNYGYTF.

Only a few counts were recorded for this clone. This chain joins TRBV6-1 and TRBJ2-5, with 7 nucleotides matching TRBD1. CDR1 and CDR2 (germline): MNHNS, SASEGT. The length of the CDR3 is 14 residues. Trimming cost V 4 bases and J 1 base; bases outside gene matches: 3. CDR3 in amino acids: CASSAAGGQETQYF. In DNA, the CDR3 is TGTGCCAGCAGTGCAGCAGGGGGCCAAGAGACCCAGTACTTC.

V usage is TRBV9 and J usage is TRBJ2-1; TRBD2 matches at 9 bases. CDR1 is SGDLS and CDR2 is YYNGEE in the germline V gene. With V trimmed by 3 bases and J by 10 bases, 11 bases remained unmatched. The CDR3 is 15 residues long. The CDR3 sequence: CASSETSGPRGEQFF. The CDR3 region has the DNA TGTGCCAGCAGCGAGACTAGCGGACCTCGGGGCGAGCAGTTCTTC. The full variable domain, in which reference TRBV9 and TRBJ2-1 provide the parts outside the CDR3, is DSGVTQTPKHLITATGQRVTLRCSPRSGDLSVYWYQQSLDQGLQFLIQYYNGEERAKGNILERFSAQQFPDLHSELNLSSLELGDSALYFCASSETSGPRGEQFFGPGTRLTVL.

The J gene is TRBJ1-2, the V gene TRBV5-1; no firm D call. Germline V CDR1 and CDR2: SGHRS, YFSETQ. CDR3 length equals 14 residues. V dropped 3 bases and J dropped 7 bases, with 16 bases sitting between them. The CDR3: CASSSSGSGSGYTF. The CDR3 nucleotides are TGCGCCAGCAGCTCCTCGGGCTCCGGTTCTGGCTACACCTTC.

The gene calls are TRBV6-5 and TRBJ2-5; TRBD2 might be the D (5 bases). This CDR3 has 15 amino acids. Trimming cost V 2 bases and J 5 bases, with 15 bases left between them. Per the germline V gene, CDR1 is MNHEY and CDR2 is SVGAGI. As DNA, the CDR3 is TGTGCCAGCAGTTACGCGTTAGAGGGCCGGGAGACCCAGTACTTC. It encodes CASSYALEGRETQYF.

The rearrangement links TRBV4-1 to TRBJ2-7, with D perhaps TRBD2 (6 bases). CDR1 is MGHRA, CDR2 YSYEKL, per germline. Trimming removed 0 bases at V and 1 base at J, with 10 bases between. The CDR3 consists of 15 residues. DNA of the CDR3: TGCGCCAGCAGCCAAGAGGGAGGCTGGTCCTACGAGCAGTACTTC. Its protein is CASSQEGGWSYEQYF.

The table lists this clone with a count of one. The V and J genes are TRBV2 and TRBJ1-5; D is unresolved. The CDR3 contains 15 residues. Germline CDR1 reads SNHLY; CDR2 reads FYNNEI. Trimming removed 4 bases from V and 0 bases from J, with 10 bases in between. This CDR3 reads CASSGPDYSNQPQHF. DNA of the CDR3: TGTGCCAGCAGTGGTCCGGATTATAGCAATCAGCCCCAGCATTTT.

The chain joins TRBV9 to TRBJ1-4, with a tentative D call TRBD1 (5 bases). Trimming removed 4 bases at V and 5 bases at J, with 9 bases between. This CDR3 has 13 residues. Per the germline V gene, CDR1 is SGDLS and CDR2 is YYNGEE. CDR3 nucleotide sequence: TGTGCCAGCAGCACGCGGGGGAATGAAAAACTGTTTTTT. Translation: CASSTRGNEKLFF.

V usage is TRBV6-1 and J usage is TRBJ1-5, with D perhaps matching TRBD1 (6 bases). Trimming stripped 3 bases from V and 3 bases from J, with 12 bases between. Germline loops: CDR1 MNHNS, CDR2 SASEGT. CDR3 size: 15 residues. The chain's CDR3 is CASSEVQGHNQPQHF. In DNA, the CDR3 is TGTGCCAGCAGTGAGGTGCAGGGGCACAATCAGCCCCAGCATTTT.

The chain recombines TRBV30 with TRBJ1-6; 9 positions match TRBD1. V lost 7 bases to trimming and J lost 2 bases; unmatched junction nucleotides: 12. The CDR3 extends over 17 amino acids. Germline-derived CDR1 and CDR2 are GTSNPN and SVGIG (reference sequence). Here the CDR3 reads CALNRGQGSAYNSPLHF. CDR3 nucleotide sequence: TGTGCCTTGAACCGAGGACAGGGGAGTGCCTATAATTCACCCCTCCACTTT.

The CDR3 nucleotides are TGTGCCAGCACGAGGACAGGGTACCAAGAGACCCAGTACTTC. Its translation is CASTRTGYQETQYF. The chain uses TRBV13 and TRBJ2-5; 8 bases are a match to TRBD1. Germline CDR1 is PRHDT and CDR2 is FYEKMQ (reference sequence). Unmatched junction bases numbered 4, after V lost 7 bases and J lost 0 bases. This CDR3 comprises 14 residues.